The 9 T cell receptor beta chains below come from one sample, sequenced in a study of T cell responses to AZD1222 COVID-19 vaccine. The protocol was immunoSEQ multiplex PCR, while the TCRdb copy is restricted to in-frame clones and leaves out a portion. The table has roughly 150,000 clones, approximately 90% seen once; the top ten hold about 1%. This sample comprised peripheral blood, obtained 28 days after the second AZD1222 dose. The receptor set was obtained from an adult who received the AZD1222 COVID-19 vaccine.

This clone was found once. The chain carries TRBV4-1 and TRBJ1-1; 9 bases agree with TRBD1. Losses at the gene ends were 4 bases for V and 0 bases for J; bases not matched to a gene: 6. Looked up from germline, CDR1 is MGHRA and CDR2 is YSYEKL. CDR3 size: 16 residues. In DNA form, the CDR3 reads TGCGCCAGCAGCCGAGGCTGGGACAGGGTGAACACTGAAGCTTTCTTT. This translates into CASSRGWDRVNTEAFF.

This chain uses TRBV7-2 with TRBJ1-4; 7 nucleotides line up with TRBD1. The CDR3 is made up of 14 amino acids. The germline V gene has CDR1 SGHTA and CDR2 FQGNSA. V shed 5 bases, J shed 6 bases, and the junction held 6 bases outside the gene matches. The CDR3 sequence: CASSLTGEYEKLFF. Written as DNA, the CDR3 is TGTGCCAGCAGCCTAACAGGGGAATATGAAAAACTGTTTTTT.

The chain is built from TRBV11-2 and TRBJ2-7; D gene unclear. Trimming left V 2 bases short and J 4 bases short, with 3 bases between. This CDR3 region has 11 residues. Germline CDR1 SGHAT, CDR2 FQNNGV. The chain's CDR3 is CASSLIYEQYF. The CDR3 bases are TGTGCCAGCAGCTTAATTTACGAGCAGTACTTC.

The chain employs TRBV18 and TRBJ2-1; tentative D call: TRBD2 (6 bases). V was shortened by 0 bases and J by 5 bases, with 8 bases between the two germline ends. CDR3 length: 14 amino acids. Looked up from germline, CDR1 is KGHSH and CDR2 is LQKENI. This CDR3 is CASSPPGLNNEQFF. CDR3 DNA sequence: TGTGCCAGCTCACCACCGGGACTTAACAATGAGCAGTTCTTC.

The rearrangement joins TRBV4-1 to TRBJ2-1; no reliable D call. The length of the CDR3 is 14 residues. Germline V gene sequence: CDR1 MGHRA, CDR2 YSYEKL. The germline V and J ends were trimmed by 5 bases and 0 bases, with 8 bases remaining between them. CDR3 sequence: CASSARTSYNEQFF. The CDR3 DNA reads TGCGCCAGCAGCGCAAGAACCTCCTACAATGAGCAGTTCTTC.

The chain joins TRBV12-3 or TRBV12-4 to TRBJ2-7; D remains unclear. The CDR3 consists of 13 residues. The V end was cut by 1 base, the J end by 0 bases, with 4 bases between. CDR3 sequence: CASSLGSSYEQYF. The CDR3 DNA follows: TGTGCCAGCAGTTTAGGAAGCTCCTACGAGCAGTACTTC.

This clone was seen a single time. V gene TRBV19 combines with J gene TRBJ2-7; 9 bases match TRBD1. Germline V gives CDR1 LNHDA, CDR2 SQIVND (reference sequence). CDR3 size: 15 residues. After removal of 3 bases from V and 3 bases from J, the junction contained 6 bases not matched to a gene. CDR3 loop: CASSMGTGGNYEQYF. The CDR3 bases are TGTGCCAGTAGTATGGGTACAGGGGGCAACTACGAGCAGTACTTC. Full variable domain (outside the CDR3, taken from reference TRBV19 and TRBJ2-7): DGGITQSPKYLFRKEGQNVTLSCEQNLNHDAMYWYRQDPGQGLRLIYYSQIVNDFQKGDIAEGYSVSREKKESFPLTVTSAQKNPTAFYLCASSMGTGGNYEQYFGPGTRLTVT.

The chain has TRBV5-1 and TRBJ2-7; 8 bases map to TRBD1. Germline V CDR1 and CDR2: SGHRS, YFSETQ. V was pared by 8 bases and J by 5 bases, with 6 bases of the junction left unmatched. The CDR3 extends over 12 amino acids. CDR3 protein: CARETGDHEQYF. The CDR3 nucleotides are TGCGCCAGAGAGACAGGGGACCACGAGCAGTACTTC.

This chain uses TRBV11-2 with TRBJ2-7, with a tentative D call TRBD2 (6 bases). Trimming took off 3 bases at V and 5 bases at J, with 11 bases between the two ends. This CDR3 has 13 residues. The V gene's germline CDR1 is SGHAT and CDR2 FQNNGV. This CDR3 reads CASSFGGSNEQYF. For the CDR3, the DNA is TGTGCCAGCAGCTTCGGAGGGTCTAACGAGCAGTACTTC.